These 4 T cell receptor beta chains were sequenced from one sample in a study of blood T cell repertoires in COVID-19. TCRdb keeps only in-frame clones here, not all; method: immunoSEQ multiplex PCR. The table has approximately 170,000 clones, 75% to 90% seen once; the top ten hold approximately 1%. The sequenced material came from peripheral blood. All receptors come from a man in his thirties or forties with acute or convalescent COVID-19.

The gene calls are TRBV6-1 and TRBJ2-7; D is uncertain. V lost 2 bases and J lost 3, with 8 bases in between. CDR1 MNHNS and CDR2 SASEGT come from the germline V gene. The CDR3 spans 13 residues. The CDR3 DNA reads TGTGCCAGCAGTGAACATCAGCGCTACGAGCAGTACTTC. As protein: CASSEHQRYEQYF.

This rearrangement joins TRBV28 to TRBJ2-3; 7 bases line up with TRBD2. This CDR3 contains 14 residues. Trimming cost V 6 bases and J 0 bases; bases outside gene matches: 3. The germline V gene has CDR1 MDHEN and CDR2 SYDVKM. The CDR3, as DNA: TGTGCCAGCAGCTGGGGGGGAAGCACAGATACGCAGTATTTT. This sequence encodes CASSWGGSTDTQYF.

The chain employs TRBV19 and TRBJ2-3; 8 bases map to TRBD1. Losses at the gene ends were 6 bases for V and 1 base for J; bases not matched to a gene: 6. This CDR3 has 15 residues. CDR1 is LNHDA, CDR2 SQIVND, per germline (reference sequence). The CDR3 DNA reads TGTGCCAGTAGGTGGACAGGGTCCGGCACAGATACGCAGTATTTT. It translates to CASRWTGSGTDTQYF.

The J gene is TRBJ1-1, the V gene TRBV19, with a tentative D call TRBD1 (5 bases). The CDR3 contains 14 residues. Trimming took off 5 bases at V and 1 base at J, with 11 bases between the two ends. Looked up from germline, CDR1 is LNHDA and CDR2 is SQIVND (reference sequence). This chain's CDR3 is CASSFDSSNTEAFF. The CDR3 region has the DNA TGTGCCAGTAGTTTTGACAGCTCGAACACTGAAGCTTTCTTT.